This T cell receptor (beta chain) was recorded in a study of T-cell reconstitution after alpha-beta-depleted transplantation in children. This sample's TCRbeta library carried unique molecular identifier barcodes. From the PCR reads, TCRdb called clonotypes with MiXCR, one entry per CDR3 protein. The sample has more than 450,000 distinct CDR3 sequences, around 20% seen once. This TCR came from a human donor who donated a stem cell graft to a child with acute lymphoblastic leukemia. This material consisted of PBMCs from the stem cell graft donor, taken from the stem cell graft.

CDR3 nucleotides: TGCGCCAGCAGCTTGGCCGGTACCCCTGAAGCTTTCTTT. Amino acid sequence: CASSLAGTPEAFF. The rearrangement joins TRBV5-1 to TRBJ1-1; D remains ambiguous. The CDR3 totals 13 residues. Germline-derived CDR1 and CDR2 are SGHRS and YFSETQ. V lost 0 bases to trimming and J lost 6 bases, with 9 bases between them.